Shown below are 18 T cell receptor beta chains from a single sample sequenced in a study of shared clonotypes between healthy human individuals. The method was immunoSEQ multiplex PCR; TCRdb's version includes in-frame clones alone and lacks a portion of them. The sample lists some 2.3 million clones, approximately 95% occurring once. The specimen was naive CD4+ T cells from PBMCs. Subset defined: CD45RA+ positively selected. Every receptor here comes from a man aged 18 to 30 in good health. Some clones in this sample may be carry-over from other donors' samples.

The genes are TRBV7-8 and TRBJ2-3; a possible D gene is TRBD1 (5 bases). The germline CDR1 and CDR2 sequences are SGHVS and FQNEAQ. This CDR3 comprises 15 residues. Trimming removed 5 bases from V and 4 bases from J, with 16 bases in between. CDR3 DNA sequence: TGTGCCAGCAGCCATCGGAAAGGGGCCCCAGATACGCAGTATTTT. It is translated as CASSHRKGAPDTQYF.

CDR3 sequence reads: CASSLQSGVEGYGYTF. The DNA for the CDR3 is TGTGCCAGCAGCTTGCAATCAGGGGTCGAGGGCTATGGCTACACCTTC. The V and J genes are TRBV7-2 and TRBJ1-2; TRBD1 is a possible D gene (6 bases). V was clipped by 3 bases and J by 4 bases, with 18 bases between them. Germline lookup yields CDR1 SGHTA and CDR2 FQGNSA. This CDR3 is 16 amino acids long.

This chain uses TRBV6-6 with TRBJ2-3; TRBD2 matches at 7 bases. The CDR3 is made up of 16 amino acids. Unmatched junction bases numbered 12, after V lost 4 bases and J lost 5 bases. Germline lookup yields CDR1 MNHNY and CDR2 SVGAGI (reference sequence). CDR3: CASSSGGEGRLDTQYF. DNA for the CDR3: TGTGCCAGCAGTTCGGGTGGGGAGGGCCGGCTAGATACGCAGTATTTT.

The rearrangement links TRBV7-9 to TRBJ2-7, with D possibly matching TRBD2 (6 bases). The germline V gene has CDR1 SEHNR and CDR2 FQNEAQ (reference sequence). The CDR3 spans 14 residues. V lost 5 bases, J lost 0 bases, and 11 bases lay in between. In DNA, the CDR3 is TGTGCCAGCAGCCCTCGGGAGAGCTCCTACGAGCAGTACTTC. Amino acid sequence: CASSPRESSYEQYF.

Comments on this clone: Other DNA sequences from this sample encode an identical CDR3 as well. The gene calls are TRBV18 and TRBJ1-5; the D is unclear. V was pared by 2 bases and J by 5 bases, with 7 bases between. Germline values: CDR1 KGHSH, CDR2 LQKENI. The CDR3 totals 13 residues. For the CDR3, the DNA is TGTGCCAGCTCACCAGGAAGGGATCAGCCCCAGCATTTT. This translates into CASSPGRDQPQHF.

J is TRBJ1-4 and V is TRBV5-1, with 8 bases identical to TRBD1. Germline lookup yields CDR1 SGHRS and CDR2 YFSETQ. V lost 4 bases to trimming and J lost 8 bases; unmatched junction nucleotides: 7. This CDR3 is built from 14 residues. The CDR3 DNA follows: TGCGCCAGCAGCGGCCAGGGACAGGCGGAAAAACTGTTTTTT. Translated: CASSGQGQAEKLFF.

Worth noting for this clone: This sample also contains other DNA sequences that code for the same CDR3. V gene TRBV5-1 combines with J gene TRBJ2-1; TRBD2 agrees at 11 bases. The CDR3 length is 16 residues. The germline V gene has CDR1 SGHRS and CDR2 YFSETQ. V was pared by 0 bases and J by 3 bases, with 2 bases of the junction left unmatched. For the CDR3, the DNA is TGCGCCAGCAGCTTGGGACTAGCGGGAAACTACAATGAGCAGTTCTTC. It encodes CASSLGLAGNYNEQFF.

Concerning this clone itself: Other DNA sequences in the same sample also yield this CDR3. The chain carries TRBV6-4 and TRBJ1-2; 7 bases map to TRBD1. Germline assignment: CDR1 MRHNA and CDR2 SNTAGT. This CDR3 comprises 13 residues. With 4 bases clipped from V and 3 bases from J, the junction kept 2 bases outside the gene matches. The CDR3: CASSAGTDYGYTF. In DNA form, the CDR3 reads TGTGCCAGCAGTGCCGGGACAGACTATGGCTACACCTTC.

This chain connects TRBV5-1 to TRBJ2-3; the D gene is possibly TRBD1 (6 bases). The V end was cut by 5 bases, the J end by 2 bases, with 18 bases between. Per the germline V gene, CDR1 is SGHRS and CDR2 is YFSETQ. CDR3 size: 16 residues. This chain's CDR3 is CASRGQRQAITDTQYF. The DNA of the CDR3 is TGCGCCAGCAGAGGTCAACGACAGGCTATCACAGATACGCAGTATTTT.

This clone was counted a single time. The chain has TRBV15 and TRBJ2-1; possible D gene TRBD1, 5 bases. The CDR3 consists of 15 residues. Trimming took off 0 bases at V and 7 bases at J, with 13 bases between the two ends. In germline, CDR1 is LNHNV, CDR2 YYDKDF (reference sequence). The CDR3 DNA reads TGTGCCACCAGCAGAGATAGGGGCAGGGCGAATGAGCAGTTCTTC. It specifies CATSRDRGRANEQFF.

V is TRBV11-3 and J is TRBJ2-2; D not certain. Deletions cut 8 bases from V and 7 bases from J, with 14 bases between. The CDR3 is 13 amino acids. Germline V gene lookup returns CDR1 SGHNT and CDR2 YENEEA. The CDR3 region has the DNA TGTGCCAGCTCCCAAGCTACGGACGGGGAGCTGTTTTTT. Residues: CASSQATDGELFF. Supplemented by reference TRBV11-3 and TRBJ2-2, the full variable domain reads EAGVVQSPRYKIIEKKQPVAFWCNPISGHNTLYWYLQNLGQGPELLIRYENEEAVDDSQLPKDRFSAERLKGVDSTLKIQPAELGDSAVYLCASSQATDGELFFGEGSRLTVL.

In regard to this clone: Other DNA sequences in the sample encode the same CDR3. V is TRBV5-1 and J is TRBJ2-7, with D tentatively TRBD2 (5 bases). The CDR3 contains 14 residues. Trimming took off 0 bases at V and 2 bases at J, with 9 bases between the two ends. Germline CDR1 and CDR2: SGHRS and YFSETQ. This chain's CDR3 is CASSLGGPPYEQYF. The CDR3 region has the DNA TGCGCCAGCAGCTTGGGCGGGCCTCCCTACGAGCAGTACTTC.

V usage is TRBV5-1 and J usage is TRBJ2-7; 7 bases line up with TRBD1. Germline V gives CDR1 SGHRS, CDR2 YFSETQ. This CDR3 is built from 15 residues. The V gene end was trimmed by 3 bases and the J gene end by 3 bases; junction bases not matched to a gene: 9. The CDR3 DNA reads as TGCGCCAGCAGCTCAACCCCGGGACAGTACTACGAGCAGTACTTC. Protein product: CASSSTPGQYYEQYF.

The chain is built from TRBV7-9 and TRBJ2-2; D possibly corresponds to TRBD1 (6 bases). Germline V gene sequence: CDR1 SEHNR, CDR2 FQNEAQ (reference sequence). Trimming removed 8 bases from V and 4 bases from J, with 17 bases in between. The CDR3 extends over 15 amino acids. DNA of the CDR3: TGTGCCAGCCTTAGGGGGAGTCAAAGCACCGGGGAGCTGTTTTTT. Translated: CASLRGSQSTGELFF.

The V gene is TRBV5-1, the J gene TRBJ2-7; D remains unclear. V lost 0 bases, J lost 4 bases, and 8 bases lay in between. The CDR3 extends over 13 amino acids. The V gene's germline CDR1 is SGHRS and CDR2 YFSETQ. This CDR3 is CASSLDQVYEQYF. The CDR3 DNA follows: TGCGCCAGCAGCTTGGACCAGGTATACGAGCAGTACTTC.

Here the CDR3 reads CASSFRSHTGELFF. The CDR3 region has the DNA TGTGCCAGCAGCTTCCGCAGCCACACCGGGGAGCTGTTTTTT. The rearrangement joins TRBV5-6 to TRBJ2-2; D gene ambiguous. V lost 2 bases and J lost 3, with 8 bases in between. Germline CDR1 SGHDT, CDR2 YYEEEE. This CDR3 region has 14 residues.

J is TRBJ2-1 and V is TRBV4-1; the D is unclear. Germline assignment: CDR1 MGHRA and CDR2 YSYEKL. The germline V and J ends were trimmed by 2 bases and 7 bases, with 15 bases remaining between them. This CDR3 spans 15 amino acids. Here the CDR3 DNA reads TGCGCCAGCAGCCAACCTTGGAACGCTGGGAATGAGCAGTTCTTC. This sequence encodes CASSQPWNAGNEQFF.

About this clone itself: Distinct nucleotide sequences in the sample also encode this CDR3. This chain connects TRBV28 to TRBJ2-7, with 10 bases matching TRBD1. CDR3 length equals 15 residues. Germline V lookup: CDR1 MDHEN, CDR2 SYDVKM. With 6 bases clipped from V and 2 bases from J, the junction kept 7 bases outside the gene matches. The CDR3 coding sequence is TGTGCCAGCAGCCCGCCTGGACAGGGGGCCTACGAGCAGTACTTC. It encodes CASSPPGQGAYEQYF.